These T cell receptor beta chains were read from a single sample in a study of neoadjuvant anti-PD-1 for oral cavity cancer. The method was immunoSEQ multiplex PCR; TCRdb's version includes in-frame clones alone and lacks a portion of them. Among some 6,200 clones listed, around 50% were seen once. This sample comprised tumor tissue, obtained after nivolumab (anti-PD-1) treatment. These receptors were collected from a person aged 35-79 years with oral cavity squamous cell carcinoma. Each CDR3 is given with its conserved first and last residue. Fields, in order: V gene, clone size, J gene, D gene, CDR3 length, CDR3 DNA, CDR3 protein. The D gene is left open where the match is weak. Expanded clones are given a class, and other clones once, few, many or no size at all.

TRBV12-5	-	TRBJ2-6	TRBD2	17	TGTGCTAGTGGGATTAGCGGGAGGTCTTCTGGGGCCAACGTCCTGACTTTC	CASGISGRSSGANVLTF
TRBV19	-	TRBJ1-6	-	16	TGTGCCAGTAGTAGCGTCCCCTCTATGTATAATTCACCCCTCCACTTT	CASSSVPSMYNSPLHF
TRBV7-9	once	TRBJ2-3	-	10	TGTGCCAGCAGCCTCAACACGCAGTATTTT	CASSLNTQYF
TRBV5-1	few	TRBJ2-2	-	14	TGCGCCAGCAGCGCTAGGGCGAACACCGGGGAGCTGTTTTTT	CASSARANTGELFF
TRBV12-5	few	TRBJ1-1	-	13	TGTGCTAGTGGTTTCAATGGCGGGACTGAAGCTTTCTTT	CASGFNGGTEAFF
TRBV5-1	-	TRBJ1-2	TRBD1	13	TGCGCCAGCAGCGGCACAGGGGGCGATGGCTACACCTTC	CASSGTGGDGYTF
TRBV10-2	-	TRBJ2-1	TRBD2	14	TGCGCCAGCAGTCTTAGCGGGGATGGGAATGAGCAGTTCTTC	CASSLSGDGNEQFF
TRBV2	few	TRBJ2-4	TRBD1	16	TGTGCCAGCAGCTACTCATCCGGGACAGGGTCACACATTCAGTACTTC	CASSYSSGTGSHIQYF
TRBV2	-	TRBJ1-2	TRBD1	14	TGTGCCAGCAGCCTGACAGGGACAACTAATGGCTACACCTTC	CASSLTGTTNGYTF
TRBV5-1	-	TRBJ2-7	-	14	TGCGCCAGCAGCTTGGTTGCAGGGACCCTCGAGCAGTACTTC	CASSLVAGTLEQYF
TRBV28	-	TRBJ1-1	-	17	TGTGCCAGCAGTTTCTCCCTCGGGGGGCGGTCGAACACTGAAGCTTTCTTT	CASSFSLGGRSNTEAFF
TRBV19	-	TRBJ1-2	-	13	TGTGCCAGTAAACCCCCGGGGGGCTATGGCTACACCTTC	CASKPPGGYGYTF
TRBV10-3	few	TRBJ2-1	-	12	TGTGCCATCAGTGGCCTGAACAATGAGCAGTTCTTC	CAISGLNNEQFF
TRBV5-6	-	TRBJ1-2	-	15	TGTGCCAGCAGCCCGGTCGGTATTTCGGTCTATGGCTACACCTTC	CASSPVGISVYGYTF
TRBV20-1	few	TRBJ1-2	-	10	TGCAGTGCTAGAGGGGATGGCTACACCTTC	CSARGDGYTF
TRBV27	-	TRBJ1-5	TRBD1	14	TGTGCCAGCAGTCCAAGGACAGGGGACCAGCCCCAGCATTTT	CASSPRTGDQPQHF
TRBV11-2	once	TRBJ1-4	-	17	TGTGCCAGCAGCTTTGGAGGCAGTAGTGCAACTAATGAAAAACTGTTTTTT	CASSFGGSSATNEKLFF
TRBV20-1	few	TRBJ2-7	-	10	TGCAGTGCTAGCGGTCTGGGACGGTACTTC	CSASGLGRYF
TRBV2	-	TRBJ2-1	-	14	TGTGCCAGCAGAGCAGGGGACCAGTTCAATGAGCAGTTCTTC	CASRAGDQFNEQFF
TRBV28	-	TRBJ2-7	TRBD2	13	TGTGCCAGCACCATTAGCGGGAGAGACGAGCAGTACTTC	CASTISGRDEQYF
TRBV6-5	-	TRBJ2-5	TRBD2	14	TGTGCCAGTACGGATGTAGCGGGGAAAGAGACCCAGTACTTC	CASTDVAGKETQYF
TRBV7-9	-	TRBJ2-7	-	11	TGTGCCAGCAGCTTCTCGGTCGAGCAGTACTTC	CASSFSVEQYF